This is a list of T cell receptor beta chains from one sample in a study of beta chain features in type 1 diabetes. TCRdb's copy holds only in-frame clones and misses some; the assay was immunoSEQ multiplex PCR. Of roughly 330,000 clones listed, 13% are singletons. The source material was naive CD4+ T cells from blood. These receptor sequences come from a woman aged 18-30 years with type 1 diabetes. CDR3s include the opening cysteine and the closing phenylalanine or tryptophan. D genes are given only for firm matches. Where a row states a size, it is once, few, many or the class of an expanded clone; other rows omit it.

D | J | V | length | size | CDR3 | DNA
TRBD1 | TRBJ2-1 | TRBV11-2 | 15 | - | CASSKRTGEGGEQFF | TGTGCCAGCAGCAAAAGGACAGGGGAAGGGGGTGAGCAGTTCTTC
- | TRBJ2-7 | TRBV18 | 13 | - | CASSSRDGYEQYF | TGTGCCAGCTCAAGCAGGGATGGCTACGAGCAGTACTTC
TRBD2 | TRBJ2-3 | TRBV28 | 14 | - | CASSLGTSPDTQYF | TGTGCCAGCAGTTTAGGGACTAGTCCAGATACGCAGTATTTT
TRBD2 | TRBJ2-1 | TRBV5-1 | 15 | few | CASSLGGSSYNEQFF | TGCGCCAGCAGCTTAGGCGGGAGCTCCTACAATGAGCAGTTCTTC
TRBD2 | TRBJ2-1 | TRBV7-2 | 13 | few | CASRTSGIAEQFF | TGTGCCAGCAGGACTAGCGGGATAGCTGAGCAGTTCTTC
TRBD2 | TRBJ2-5 | TRBV10-3 | 14 | few | CAISGGTSGSLQYF | TGTGCCATCAGTGGTGGGACTAGCGGGAGTTTGCAGTACTTC
- | TRBJ1-1 | TRBV7-2 | 14 | - | CASSLREGSTEAFF | TGTGCCAGCAGCTTAAGGGAGGGTTCCACTGAAGCTTTCTTT
- | TRBJ2-1 | TRBV7-2 | 13 | - | CASSSLGVYEQFF | TGTGCCAGCAGCTCGCTAGGGGTGTATGAGCAGTTCTTC
- | TRBJ1-2 | TRBV5-1 | 14 | few | CASSLESGSYGYTF | TGCGCCAGCAGCTTGGAGTCAGGAAGCTATGGCTACACCTTC
TRBD1 | TRBJ2-3 | TRBV5-6 | 15 | - | CASSFYGTGTDTQYF | TGTGCCAGCAGCTTTTACGGGACAGGGACAGATACGCAGTATTTT
- | TRBJ2-3 | TRBV27 | 15 | few | CASSVRVGGTDTQYF | TGTGCCAGCAGTGTACGGGTCGGGGGCACAGATACGCAGTATTTT
- | TRBJ1-1 | TRBV7-2 | 14 | few | CASSLGAMNTEAFF | TGTGCCAGCAGCTTAGGAGCAATGAACACTGAAGCTTTCTTT
TRBD2 | TRBJ2-7 | TRBV7-9 | 15 | few | CASSLSGKFPYEQYF | TGTGCCAGCAGCCTTAGCGGGAAATTTCCCTACGAGCAGTACTTC
- | TRBJ1-2 | TRBV11-2 | 14 | few | CASSFSVPNYGYTF | TGTGCCAGCAGCTTCTCGGTTCCTAACTATGGCTACACCTTC
TRBD1 | TRBJ1-2 | TRBV27 | 13 | - | CASSFTGDYGYTF | TGTGCCAGCAGCTTTACAGGGGATTATGGCTACACCTTC
- | TRBJ1-1 | TRBV29-1 | 11 | - | CSVHQGTEAFF | TGCAGCGTCCATCAGGGGACTGAAGCTTTCTTT
TRBD1 | TRBJ2-2 | TRBV5-1 | 14 | once | CASSLTGGPGELFF | TGCGCCAGCAGCTTGACAGGGGGCCCCGGGGAGCTGTTTTTT
TRBD1 | TRBJ2-5 | TRBV28 | 13 | few | CASSPGTDKTQYF | TGTGCCAGCAGCCCCGGGACAGACAAGACCCAGTACTTC
- | TRBJ1-5 | TRBV19 | 14 | - | CASSIESGNQPQHF | TGTGCCAGTAGTATAGAGTCGGGGAACCAGCCCCAGCATTTT
- | TRBJ2-3 | TRBV11-3 | 14 | - | CASSLLASTDTQYF | TGTGCCAGCAGCTTACTAGCGAGCACAGATACGCAGTATTTT
- | TRBJ2-7 | TRBV28 | 12 | - | CASSPRVYEQYF | TGTGCCAGCAGCCCTAGAGTCTACGAGCAGTACTTC
- | TRBJ1-4 | TRBV7-2 | 17 | - | CASSLYVTVGLGEKLFF | TGTGCCAGCAGCTTATACGTGACAGTCGGATTGGGTGAAAAACTGTTTTTT
TRBD2 | TRBJ2-2 | TRBV19 | 18 | few | CASSMSGLAGVTTGELFF | TGTGCCAGTAGTATGTCGGGGTTAGCGGGAGTAACCACCGGGGAGCTGTTTTTT
- | TRBJ1-5 | TRBV10-2 | 17 | once | CASSGALGERSNQPQHF | TGCGCCAGCAGTGGGGCTCTAGGGGAACGTAGCAATCAGCCCCAGCATTTT
- | TRBJ2-2 | TRBV11-2 | 14 | - | CASSVTGNTGELFF | TGTGCCAGCAGCGTAACAGGAAACACCGGGGAGCTGTTTTTT
TRBD1 | TRBJ1-5 | TRBV30 | 13 | - | CAWSRQGVQPQHF | TGTGCCTGGAGTCGACAGGGTGTTCAGCCCCAGCATTTT
TRBD1 | TRBJ2-1 | TRBV11-3 | 17 | few | CASSFPPTGKVGDEQFF | TGTGCCAGCAGCTTTCCACCGACAGGGAAAGTGGGAGATGAGCAGTTCTTC
TRBD1 | TRBJ2-7 | TRBV28 | 14 | few | CASRRTGGFYEQYF | TGTGCCAGCAGAAGGACAGGGGGCTTTTACGAGCAGTACTTC
- | TRBJ2-1 | TRBV2 | 13 | few | CASRSGTYNEQFF | TGTGCCAGCAGGTCGGGAACCTACAATGAGCAGTTCTTC
TRBD2 | TRBJ2-5 | TRBV5-1 | 14 | few | CASSLELAGPDQYF | TGCGCCAGCAGCCTGGAATTAGCGGGACCCGACCAGTACTTC
- | TRBJ2-7 | TRBV19 | 13 | - | CASARQDPYEQYF | TGTGCCAGTGCACGACAGGATCCCTACGAGCAGTACTTC
- | TRBJ1-5 | TRBV5-1 | 14 | - | CASSIRGGNQPQHF | TGCGCCAGCAGCATCAGGGGCGGCAATCAGCCCCAGCATTTT
- | TRBJ2-5 | TRBV2 | 13 | few | CASSYSGMKTQYF | TGTGCCAGCAGTTACTCAGGGATGAAGACCCAGTACTTC
- | TRBJ1-4 | TRBV7-2 | 15 | few | CASSAEGRQREKLFF | TGTGCCAGCAGCGCGGAGGGTAGGCAGCGGGAAAAACTGTTTTTT
- | TRBJ2-5 | TRBV5-1 | 14 | few | CASSLNSGQETQYF | TGCGCCAGCAGCTTAAACAGTGGGCAAGAGACCCAGTACTTC
- | TRBJ2-3 | TRBV19 | 17 | - | CASSIGSGQVFTDTQYF | TGTGCCAGTAGTATAGGAAGCGGGCAGGTCTTTACAGATACGCAGTATTTT
TRBD1 | TRBJ1-5 | TRBV19 | 15 | - | CASSLDRGLRQPQHF | TGTGCCAGTAGCCTCGACAGGGGATTGCGCCAGCCCCAGCATTTT
TRBD1 | TRBJ1-5 | TRBV16 | 15 | - | CASSPEGTGRSPQHF | TGTGCCAGCAGCCCAGAAGGGACAGGCCGGTCGCCCCAGCATTTT
TRBD2 | TRBJ2-3 | TRBV7-9 | 16 | few | CASSPSGLAGTDTQYF | TGTGCCAGCAGCCCTTCGGGACTAGCGGGGACAGATACGCAGTATTTT